This TCR beta chain was sequenced during a study of T cell clonotyping in hematopoietic cell transplantation. General observations from the study: At the given depth, recipient repertoires were over 95% de novo clonotypes. No sorting was done, leaving CD4 and CD8 contributions mixed. Recipient TCR diversity dropped after transplant; expanded clonotypes rose from day 30 to 180. Higher Inverse Simpson Index values in graft donor and pretransplant recipient predicted broader posttransplant TCR diversity.

For this clone: What it binds is unknown.

Germline CDR1 is SQVTM and CDR2 is ANQGSEA. This CDR3 spans 13 amino acids. Trimming removed 6 bases at V and 0 bases at J, with 11 bases between. Here immunoSEQ multiplex PCR was the method, and the copy in TCRdb shows in-frame clones only, minus some. The profile shows about 70,000 clones, roughly 93% of them singletons. Sequencing was carried out using peripheral blood mononuclear cells. The chain recombines TRBV29-1 with TRBJ1-1; possible D gene TRBD1, 6 bases. This sequence originates from a man aged 50-60 years in good health. Some clones in this sample may be carry-over from other donors' samples. The CDR3 DNA follows: TGCAGCGTGACAGGTCGGGTGAACACTGAAGCTTTCTTT. Encoded protein: CSVTGRVNTEAFF.